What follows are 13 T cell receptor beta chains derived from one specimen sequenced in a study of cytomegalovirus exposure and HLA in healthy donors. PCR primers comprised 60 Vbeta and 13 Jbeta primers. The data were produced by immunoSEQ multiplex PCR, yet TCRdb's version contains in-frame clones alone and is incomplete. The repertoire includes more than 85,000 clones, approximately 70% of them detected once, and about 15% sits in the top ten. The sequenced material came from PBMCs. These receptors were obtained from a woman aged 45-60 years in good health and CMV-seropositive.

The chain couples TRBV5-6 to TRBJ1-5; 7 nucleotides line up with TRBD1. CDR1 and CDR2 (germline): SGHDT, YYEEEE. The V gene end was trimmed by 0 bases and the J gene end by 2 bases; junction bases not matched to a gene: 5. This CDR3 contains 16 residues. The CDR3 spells CASSLAGQGGNQPQHF. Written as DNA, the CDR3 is TGTGCCAGCAGCTTGGCCGGGCAGGGGGGCAATCAGCCCCAGCATTTT.

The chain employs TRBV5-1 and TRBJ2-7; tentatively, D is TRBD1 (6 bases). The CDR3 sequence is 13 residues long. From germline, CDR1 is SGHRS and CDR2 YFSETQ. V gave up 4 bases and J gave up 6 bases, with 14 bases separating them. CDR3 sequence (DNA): TGCGCCAGCAGCCTCCGCACAGGGTTCGAGCAGTACTTC. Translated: CASSLRTGFEQYF.

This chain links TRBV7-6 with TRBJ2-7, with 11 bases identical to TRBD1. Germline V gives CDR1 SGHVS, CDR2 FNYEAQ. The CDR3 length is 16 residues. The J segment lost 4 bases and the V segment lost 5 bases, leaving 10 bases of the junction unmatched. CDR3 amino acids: CASSTQGQGGGYEQYF. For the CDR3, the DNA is TGTGCCAGCAGCACCCAGGGACAGGGGGGAGGTTACGAGCAGTACTTC.

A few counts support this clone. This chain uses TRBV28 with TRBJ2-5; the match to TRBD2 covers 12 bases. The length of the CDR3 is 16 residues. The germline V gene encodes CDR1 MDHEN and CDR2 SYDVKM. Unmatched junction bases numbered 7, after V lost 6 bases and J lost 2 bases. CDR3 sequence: CASRYGLAGTQETQYF. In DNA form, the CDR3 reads TGTGCCAGCAGATATGGACTAGCGGGAACACAAGAGACCCAGTACTTC.

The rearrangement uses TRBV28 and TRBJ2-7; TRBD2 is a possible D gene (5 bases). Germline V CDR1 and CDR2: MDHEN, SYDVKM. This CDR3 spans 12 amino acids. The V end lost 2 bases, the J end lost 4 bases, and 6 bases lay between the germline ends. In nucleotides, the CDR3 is TGTGCCAGCAGTTTAGAGGGTTACGAGCAGTACTTC. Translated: CASSLEGYEQYF.

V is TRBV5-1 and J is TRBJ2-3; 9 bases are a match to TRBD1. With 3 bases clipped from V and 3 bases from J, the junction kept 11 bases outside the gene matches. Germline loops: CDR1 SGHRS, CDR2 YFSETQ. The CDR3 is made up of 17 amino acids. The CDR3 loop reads CASSWRQGGLGTDTQYF. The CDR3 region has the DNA TGCGCCAGCAGCTGGCGACAGGGGGGGTTAGGGACAGATACGCAGTATTTT.

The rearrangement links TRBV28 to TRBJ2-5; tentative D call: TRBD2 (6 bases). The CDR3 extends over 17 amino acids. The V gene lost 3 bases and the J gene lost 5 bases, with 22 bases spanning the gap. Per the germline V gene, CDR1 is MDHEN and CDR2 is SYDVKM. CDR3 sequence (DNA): TGTGCCAGCAGTTTGGCCGGGGCGGGACTTGAAGGGGAGACCCAGTACTTC. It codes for CASSLAGAGLEGETQYF.

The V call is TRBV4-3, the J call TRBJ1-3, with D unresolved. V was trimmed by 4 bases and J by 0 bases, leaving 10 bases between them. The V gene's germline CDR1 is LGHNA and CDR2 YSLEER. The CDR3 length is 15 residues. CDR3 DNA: TGCGCCAGCAGCCCGGGTCGGTTCTCTGGAAACACCATATATTTT. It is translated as CASSPGRFSGNTIYF.

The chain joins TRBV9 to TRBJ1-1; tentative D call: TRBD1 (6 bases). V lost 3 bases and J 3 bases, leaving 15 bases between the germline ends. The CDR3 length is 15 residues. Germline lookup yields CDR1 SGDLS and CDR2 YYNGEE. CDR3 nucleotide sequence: TGTGCCAGCAGCGCCTTGACAGGACGTTACACTGAAGCTTTCTTT. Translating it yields CASSALTGRYTEAFF.

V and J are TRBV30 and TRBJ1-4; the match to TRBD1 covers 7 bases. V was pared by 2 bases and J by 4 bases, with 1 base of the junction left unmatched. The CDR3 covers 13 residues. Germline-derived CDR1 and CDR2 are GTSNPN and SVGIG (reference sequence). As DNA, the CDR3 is TGTGCCTGGAGTAACAGGGGTAATGAAAAACTGTTTTTT. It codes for CAWSNRGNEKLFF.

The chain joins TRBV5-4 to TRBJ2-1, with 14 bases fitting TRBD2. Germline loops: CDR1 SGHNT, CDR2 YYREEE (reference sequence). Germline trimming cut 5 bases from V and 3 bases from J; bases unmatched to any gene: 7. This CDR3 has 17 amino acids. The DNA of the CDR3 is TGTGCCAGCAGGTCCGGGACTAGCGGGAGTAACTACAATGAGCAGTTCTTC. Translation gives CASRSGTSGSNYNEQFF.

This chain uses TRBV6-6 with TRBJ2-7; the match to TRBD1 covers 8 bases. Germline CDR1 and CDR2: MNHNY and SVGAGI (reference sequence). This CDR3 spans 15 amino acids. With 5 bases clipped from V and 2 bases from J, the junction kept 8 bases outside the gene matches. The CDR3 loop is CASSNYDRGTYEQYF. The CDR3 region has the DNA TGTGCCAGCAGTAACTACGACAGGGGAACCTACGAGCAGTACTTC.

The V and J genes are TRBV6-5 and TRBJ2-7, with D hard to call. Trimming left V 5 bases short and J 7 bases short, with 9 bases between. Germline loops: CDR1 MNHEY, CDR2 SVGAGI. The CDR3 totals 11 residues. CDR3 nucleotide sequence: TGTGCCAGCAGTCACGGTGAAGAGCAGTACTTC. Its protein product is CASSHGEEQYF.